A single sample gave rise to the 5 T cell receptor beta chains below, sequenced in a study of T cells in Graves' hyperthyroidism and ophthalmopathy. TCR beta CDR3 regions were amplified from RNA transcripts. During a first-round RT-PCR of the TCR CDR3, the HTBI primer set was used. A single record per CDR3 protein comes from TCRdb applying MiXCR to the multiplex PCR reads. The sample lists fewer than 900,000 distinct CDR3 sequences; 18% were seen once. The sequencing sample was made of blood. Receptors were obtained from a woman between 45 and 65 years old with Graves' hyperthyroidism that later progressed to Graves' ophthalmopathy.

The chain carries TRBV3-1 and TRBJ2-1, with no clear D. V was clipped by 0 bases and J by 7 bases, with 19 bases between them. CDR3 length: 17 residues. Germline values: CDR1 LGHDT, CDR2 YNNKEL (reference sequence). The CDR3 is CASSQDPLGPGTNEQFF. The CDR3 nucleotides read TGTGCCAGCAGCCAAGATCCCCTCGGCCCGGGCACAAATGAGCAGTTCTTC.

In its sample, this clonotype was seen many times. This chain connects TRBV2 to TRBJ1-5; TRBD1 is a possible D gene (6 bases). Trimming stripped 8 bases from V and 5 bases from J, with 16 bases between. This CDR3 is 14 amino acids long. Germline CDR1 is SNHLY and CDR2 is FYNNEI. CDR3 coding DNA: TGTGCCAGCCGAAGACGACAGGATTATCAGCCCCAGCATTTT. The encoded protein is CASRRRQDYQPQHF.

This clonotype has a count of ten or more. The chain links TRBV5-1 to TRBJ1-1; TRBD1 might be the D (5 bases). CDR1 SGHRS and CDR2 YFSETQ come from the germline V gene. V was cut by 4 bases and J by 1 base, with 8 bases left in between. This CDR3 contains 13 residues. In DNA, the CDR3 is TGCGCCAGCAGCCGCAGGGCGAACACTGAAGCTTTCTTT. It yields the protein CASSRRANTEAFF.

J is TRBJ1-4 and V is TRBV27; the D gene is possibly TRBD1 (6 bases). The V end was cut by 5 bases, the J end by 7 bases, with 14 bases between. Germline V gene lookup returns CDR1 MNHEY and CDR2 SMNVEV (reference sequence). CDR3 length: 14 residues. CDR3 in amino acids: CASSPRTAGEKLFF. DNA for the CDR3: TGTGCCAGCAGTCCGAGGACAGCGGGTGAAAAACTGTTTTTT.

At least ten counts were recorded for this clonotype. The chain links TRBV3-1 to TRBJ1-3, with D maybe TRBD1 (5 bases). The V end lost 4 bases, the J end lost 1 base, and 8 bases lay between the germline ends. From germline, CDR1 is LGHDT and CDR2 YNNKEL (reference sequence). This CDR3 region has 14 residues. This CDR3 reads CASSPGGSGNTIYF. The CDR3 DNA follows: TGTGCCAGCAGCCCGGGGGGTTCTGGAAACACCATATATTTT.